This TCR beta chain was captured in a study of T cells in Graves' hyperthyroidism and ophthalmopathy. Amplification targeted TCR beta CDR3 regions from RNA transcripts. The TCR CDR3 was amplified in a first-round RT-PCR using the HTBI primer set. TCRdb recomputed calls from the multiplex PCR reads with MiXCR, one row per CDR3 protein. The data hold 500,000 to 600,000 distinct CDR3 sequences, with less than 20% observed a single time. The V segment lost 3 bases and the J segment 0 bases; nucleotides outside the gene matches: 5. The length of the CDR3 is 16 residues. Germline CDR1 and CDR2: MNHEY and SMNVEV (reference sequence).

Sequenced: blood. The clonotype originates from a middle-aged man with Graves' ophthalmopathy. The V call is TRBV27, the J call TRBJ2-3, with 8 nucleotides matching TRBD2. Here the CDR3 reads CASSFTGTRSTDTQYF. The CDR3 nucleotides read TGTGCCAGCAGTTTTACCGGGACTAGAAGCACAGATACGCAGTATTTT.